The 16 T cell receptor beta chains given below trace back to one sample, sequenced in a study of response to subunit inactivated influenza vaccine. In TCRdb, the RT-PCR reads were re-called with MiXCR into one record per CDR3 protein. The sample has 180,000 or so distinct CDR3 sequences, 9.5% to 15% seen once. These data are also associated with another study on T cells expressing NK-cell markers. As that study records: Generation of TCR beta cDNA was performed by 5'RACE template switching incorporating UMIs.

The source material was CD8+ T cells sorted from PBMCs, sampled roughly 13 days after vaccination. The receptors stem from a man in his forties or fifties who received an inactivated influenza vaccine.

This clonotype was counted at least ten times. The gene calls are TRBV5-1 and TRBJ2-1; maybe TRBD2 (5 bases). Trimming took 0 bases from V and 2 from J, leaving 9 bases between them. The CDR3 length is 15 residues. CDR1 and CDR2 from the germline V gene are SGHRS and YFSETQ. The CDR3: CASSLAGNPYNEQFF. In DNA form, the CDR3 reads TGCGCCAGCAGCTTGGCGGGGAACCCCTACAATGAGCAGTTCTTC.

This clonotype was recorded a few times. The chain uses TRBV4-1 and TRBJ1-5; TRBD1 might be the D (5 bases). Between the trimmed V and J ends, which lost 0 bases and 5 bases, there was a span of 11 bases. Germline values: CDR1 MGHRA, CDR2 YSYEKL. CDR3 length equals 15 residues. The CDR3 loop reads CASSQEGDSYQPQHF. Written as DNA, the CDR3 is TGCGCCAGCAGCCAAGAGGGAGACAGCTATCAGCCCCAGCATTTT.

The chain uses TRBV9 and TRBJ2-7, with D possibly TRBD2 on 6 matching bases. Germline lookup yields CDR1 SGDLS and CDR2 YYNGEE. The CDR3 runs 14 residues. V lost 4 bases, J lost 0 bases, and 11 bases lay in between. Written as DNA, the CDR3 is TGTGCCAGCAGCACGGACGGGAGCTCCTACGAGCAGTACTTC. As protein: CASSTDGSSYEQYF.

Only a few counts were recorded for this clonotype. This chain links TRBV6-5 with TRBJ2-7; D call uncertain. Germline lookup yields CDR1 MNHEY and CDR2 SVGAGI. The V end lost 0 bases, the J end lost 5 bases, and 11 bases lay between the germline ends. The length of the CDR3 is 14 residues. The CDR3 DNA follows: TGTGCCAGCAGTTACTCGACATCTGGAGACGAGCAGTACTTC. The encoded protein is CASSYSTSGDEQYF.

This rearrangement joins TRBV29-1 to TRBJ1-2, with D perhaps TRBD1 (6 bases). V shed 0 bases and J shed 12 bases, with 20 bases lying between them. The germline V gene encodes CDR1 SQVTM and CDR2 ANQGSEA. The CDR3 extends over 14 amino acids. This CDR3 reads CSVEDPTGLGGHTF. The DNA of the CDR3 is TGCAGCGTTGAAGATCCAACAGGGCTGGGAGGCCACACCTTC.

The table lists this clonotype with a few counts. The chain uses TRBV29-1 and TRBJ2-1, with D unresolved. The CDR3 runs 11 residues. V was clipped by 7 bases and J by 4 bases, with 8 bases between them. CDR1 and CDR2 from the germline V gene are SQVTM and ANQGSEA. The DNA for the CDR3 is TGCAGCGCCGACATTTACAATGAGCAGTTCTTC. Its protein is CSADIYNEQFF.

Ten or more counts support this clonotype. V is TRBV4-3 and J is TRBJ2-2; 8 bases map to TRBD2. The CDR3 runs 16 residues. The ends lost 1 base at V and 4 bases at J; junction bases unmatched: 5. Per germline, CDR1 LGHNA and CDR2 YSLEER. The CDR3 loop is CASSQGSGSSTGELFF. The CDR3 region has the DNA TGCGCCAGCAGCCAAGGAAGCGGGAGTAGCACCGGGGAGCTGTTTTTT.

The CDR3 protein is CAIRPTGVSHNEQFF. CDR3 DNA sequence: TGTGCCATCAGGCCTACAGGGGTATCCCACAATGAGCAGTTCTTC. The V gene is TRBV10-3, the J gene TRBJ2-1, with 7 bases fitting TRBD1. The length of the CDR3 is 15 residues. Trimming removed 6 bases from V and 5 bases from J; junction bases left unmatched: 10. Germline values: CDR1 ENHRY, CDR2 SYGVKD.

V and J are TRBV7-2 and TRBJ2-1, with TRBD2 matching 7 bases. This CDR3 is 15 amino acids long. Looked up from germline, CDR1 is SGHTA and CDR2 is FQGNSA. With V trimmed by 5 bases and J by 7 bases, 11 bases remained unmatched. CDR3 DNA: TGTGCCAGCAGCCCGGGGATCGGCGGGGGAAATGAGCAGTTCTTC. It specifies CASSPGIGGGNEQFF.

Only a few counts were recorded for this clonotype. The rearrangement links TRBV9 to TRBJ2-7, with 9 positions matching TRBD1. There are 15 residues in the CDR3. The germline CDR1 and CDR2 sequences are SGDLS and YYNGEE. Trimming took 2 bases from V and 0 from J; bases not matched to a gene: 3. The CDR3 region is CASSVGTGISYEQYF. The CDR3 DNA is TGTGCCAGCAGCGTTGGGACAGGGATCTCCTACGAGCAGTACTTC.

As concerns this clonotype: One end of the junction varies from germline; a read error may be responsible. The V call is TRBV28, the J call TRBJ1-5; 7 nucleotides align to TRBD1. Germline lookup yields CDR1 MDHEN and CDR2 SYDVKM. This CDR3 is built from 15 residues. The CDR3 sequence: CASSFTGTVNQPHHF. DNA for the CDR3: TGTGCCAGCAGTTTTACGGGGACAGTTAATCAGCCCCATCATTTT.

This clonotype was seen a few times. The chain has TRBV6-1 and TRBJ2-5, with D uncertain. The CDR3 consists of 16 residues. V lost 8 bases to trimming and J lost 1 base, with 20 bases between them. Germline CDR1 MNHNS, CDR2 SASEGT. CDR3 loop: CASPNLRCLVQETQYF. The CDR3 coding sequence is TGTGCCAGCCCAAACCTTCGGTGCCTTGTCCAAGAGACCCAGTACTTC.

The chain carries TRBV7-9 and TRBJ1-1; 7 nucleotides agree with TRBD1. Germline CDR1 and CDR2: SEHNR and FQNEAQ (reference sequence). The CDR3 runs 14 residues. V was clipped by 5 bases and J by 2 bases; unmatched bases: 5. CDR3 loop: CASSPTGSNTEAFF. The DNA of the CDR3 is TGTGCCAGCAGCCCGACAGGGTCTAACACTGAAGCTTTCTTT.

This clonotype has a count of ten or more. The J gene is TRBJ2-7, the V gene TRBV27; TRBD2 is a possible D gene (5 bases). The CDR3 length is 14 residues. CDR1 is MNHEY and CDR2 is SMNVEV in the germline V gene (reference sequence). The germline V and J ends were trimmed by 4 bases and 5 bases, with 15 bases remaining between them. CDR3 nucleotides: TGTGCCAGCAGTTGGCTAGCAAAACCGGACGAGCAGTACTTC. It codes for CASSWLAKPDEQYF.

This chain joins TRBV9 and TRBJ1-5; D unclear. V was cut by 0 bases and J by 1 base, with 2 bases left in between. This CDR3 is built from 13 residues. Germline V lookup: CDR1 SGDLS, CDR2 YYNGEE. DNA of the CDR3: TGTGCCAGCAGCGTAGGAAGCAATCAGCCCCAGCATTTT. Translating gives CASSVGSNQPQHF.

In this sample, this clonotype turned up many times. The chain is built from TRBV5-1 and TRBJ2-5; 9 bases line up with TRBD1. This CDR3 region has 14 residues. Germline CDR1 is SGHRS and CDR2 is YFSETQ. The V and J ends lost 3 bases and 3 bases, in that order; junction bases with no gene match: 3. The CDR3 region is CASSSWTGEETQYF. CDR3 DNA: TGCGCCAGCAGCTCTTGGACAGGGGAAGAGACCCAGTACTTC.